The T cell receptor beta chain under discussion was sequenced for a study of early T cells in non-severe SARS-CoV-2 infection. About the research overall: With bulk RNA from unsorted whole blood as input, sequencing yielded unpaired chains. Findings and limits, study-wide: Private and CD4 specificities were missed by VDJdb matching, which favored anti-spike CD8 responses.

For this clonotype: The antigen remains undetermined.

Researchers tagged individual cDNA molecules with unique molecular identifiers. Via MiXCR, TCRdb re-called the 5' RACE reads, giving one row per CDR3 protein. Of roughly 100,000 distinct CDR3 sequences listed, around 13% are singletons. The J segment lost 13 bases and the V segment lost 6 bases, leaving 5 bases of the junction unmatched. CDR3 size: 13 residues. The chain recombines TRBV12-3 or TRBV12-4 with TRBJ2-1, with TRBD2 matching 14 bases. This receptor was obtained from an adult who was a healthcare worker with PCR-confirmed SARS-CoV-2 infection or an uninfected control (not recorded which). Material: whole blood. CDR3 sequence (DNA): TGTGCCAGCAGACGGACTAGCGGGGGGCCACAGTTCTTC. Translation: CASRRTSGGPQFF.